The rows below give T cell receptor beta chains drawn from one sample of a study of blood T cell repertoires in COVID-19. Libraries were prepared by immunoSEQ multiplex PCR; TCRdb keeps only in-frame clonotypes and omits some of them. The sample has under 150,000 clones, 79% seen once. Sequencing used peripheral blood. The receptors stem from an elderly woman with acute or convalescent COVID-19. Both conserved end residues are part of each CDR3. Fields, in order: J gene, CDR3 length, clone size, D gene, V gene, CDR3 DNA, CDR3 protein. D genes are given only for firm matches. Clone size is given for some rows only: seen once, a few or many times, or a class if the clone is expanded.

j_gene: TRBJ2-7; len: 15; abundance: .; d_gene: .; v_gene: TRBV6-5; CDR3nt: TGTGCCAGCAGTCGACTCAACGTAGAGACCTACGAGCAGTACTTC; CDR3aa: CASSRLNVETYEQYF
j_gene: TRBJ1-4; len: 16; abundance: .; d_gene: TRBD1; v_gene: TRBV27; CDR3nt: TGTGCCAGCAGGGGGACAGGGCCCCCAACTAATGAAAAACTGTTTTTT; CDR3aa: CASRGTGPPTNEKLFF
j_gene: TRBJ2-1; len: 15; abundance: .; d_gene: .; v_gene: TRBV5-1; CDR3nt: TGCGCCAGCAGCTTGACAGTTAGCTCCTACAATGAGCAGTTCTTC; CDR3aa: CASSLTVSSYNEQFF
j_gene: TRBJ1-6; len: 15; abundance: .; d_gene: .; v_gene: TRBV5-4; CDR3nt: TGTGCCAGCAGCCGGGAGGGGGGTTCGTCTTCGTCCCTCCACTTT; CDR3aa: CASSREGGSSSSLHF
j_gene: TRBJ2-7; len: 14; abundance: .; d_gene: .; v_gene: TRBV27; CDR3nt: TGTGCCAGCAGTCGCTCACTAGGCTCCTACGAGCAGTACTTC; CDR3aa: CASSRSLGSYEQYF
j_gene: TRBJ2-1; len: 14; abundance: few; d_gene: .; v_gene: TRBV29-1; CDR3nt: TGCAGCGTTGAATTAGCGGTGAGCTACAATGAGCAGTTCTTC; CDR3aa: CSVELAVSYNEQFF
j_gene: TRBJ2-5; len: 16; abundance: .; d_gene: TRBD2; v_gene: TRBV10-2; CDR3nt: TGCGCCAGCAGTGGGGGTAGCGGGGGGCCGAAAGAGACCCAGTACTTC; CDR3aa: CASSGGSGGPKETQYF
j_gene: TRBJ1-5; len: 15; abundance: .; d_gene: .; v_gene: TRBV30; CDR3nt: TGTGCCTGGAGTCCCGGGTCCCTGGGGCTTCAGCCCCAGCATTTT; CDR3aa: CAWSPGSLGLQPQHF
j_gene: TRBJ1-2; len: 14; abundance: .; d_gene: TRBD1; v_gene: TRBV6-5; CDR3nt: TGTGCCGGAAATATAGAGACAGGGCCCTATGGCTACACCTTC; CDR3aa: CAGNIETGPYGYTF
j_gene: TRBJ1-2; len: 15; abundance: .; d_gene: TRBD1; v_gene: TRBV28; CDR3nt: TGTGCCAGCAGCTATCCCCCGGACAGGGGCCCTGGCTACACCTTC; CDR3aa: CASSYPPDRGPGYTF
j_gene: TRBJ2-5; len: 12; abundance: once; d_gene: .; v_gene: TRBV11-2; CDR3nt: TGTGCCAGCAGCTCCGGGTGGGAGACCCAGTACTTC; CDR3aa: CASSSGWETQYF
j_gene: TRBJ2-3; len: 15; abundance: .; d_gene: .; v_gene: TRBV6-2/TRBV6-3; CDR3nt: TGTGCCAGCAGTTACTCGCGGCTAAGCACAGATACGCAGTATTTT; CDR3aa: CASSYSRLSTDTQYF
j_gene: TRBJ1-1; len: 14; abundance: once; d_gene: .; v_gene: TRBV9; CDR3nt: TGTGCCAGCAGTATTGGGGGCGCGGACACTGAAGCTTTCTTT; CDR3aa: CASSIGGADTEAFF
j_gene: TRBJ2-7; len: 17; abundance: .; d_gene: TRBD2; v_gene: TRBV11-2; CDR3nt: TGTGCCAGCAGCTTAGATCTAATACTAGCGGGAGTATCGGGGCAGTACTTC; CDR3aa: CASSLDLILAGVSGQYF
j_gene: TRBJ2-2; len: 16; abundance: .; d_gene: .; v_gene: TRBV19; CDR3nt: TGTGCCCACTCCGGGACAGAGCGGGAGTCGGACGGGGAGCTGTTTTTT; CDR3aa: CAHSGTERESDGELFF
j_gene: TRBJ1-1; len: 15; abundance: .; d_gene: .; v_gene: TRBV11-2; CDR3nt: TGTGCCAGCAGCTTATCTGCGCGCCTGAACACTGAAGCTTTCTTT; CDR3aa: CASSLSARLNTEAFF
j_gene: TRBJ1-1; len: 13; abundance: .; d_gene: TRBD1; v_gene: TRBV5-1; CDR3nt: TGCGCCAGCAGCTTTCAGGGGGCGACTGGAGCTTTCTTT; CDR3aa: CASSFQGATGAFF
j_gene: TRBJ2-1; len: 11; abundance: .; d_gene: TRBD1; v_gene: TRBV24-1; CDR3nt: TGTGCCACCCAGGACAGGGGGGAGCAGTTCTTC; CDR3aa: CATQDRGEQFF
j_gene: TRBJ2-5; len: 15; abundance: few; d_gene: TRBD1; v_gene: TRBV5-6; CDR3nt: TGTGCCAGCACCCGACAGGGGGTCTTCCAAGAGACCCAGTACTTC; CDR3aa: CASTRQGVFQETQYF
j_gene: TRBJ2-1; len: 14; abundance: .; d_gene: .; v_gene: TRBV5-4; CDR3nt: TGTGCCATCGCGTCGGGAAGCTCCTACAATGAGCAGTTCTTC; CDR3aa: CAIASGSSYNEQFF
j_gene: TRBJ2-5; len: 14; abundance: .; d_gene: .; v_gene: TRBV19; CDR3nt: TGTGCCAGTAGTATCCAGGGTTTCCAAGAGACCCAGTACTTC; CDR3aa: CASSIQGFQETQYF
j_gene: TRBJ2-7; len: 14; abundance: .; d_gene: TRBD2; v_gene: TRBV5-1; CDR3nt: TGCGCCAGCAGCCCTCAAGCGGGAGTGGGTGAGCAGTACTTC; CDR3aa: CASSPQAGVGEQYF
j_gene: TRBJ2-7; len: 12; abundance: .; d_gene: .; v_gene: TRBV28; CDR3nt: TGTGCCAGCAGTTTTACCCAAACCGGGCAGTACTTC; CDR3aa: CASSFTQTGQYF
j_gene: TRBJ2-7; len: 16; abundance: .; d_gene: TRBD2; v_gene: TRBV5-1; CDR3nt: TGCGCCAGCAGCTTAGAGAGCGGGAGGTCGATGAGGGAGCAGTACTTC; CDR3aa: CASSLESGRSMREQYF
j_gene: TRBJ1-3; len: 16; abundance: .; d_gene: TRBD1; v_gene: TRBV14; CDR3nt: TGTGCCAGCAGCCCTATGACAGGGTTCTCTGGAAACACCATATATTTT; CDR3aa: CASSPMTGFSGNTIYF
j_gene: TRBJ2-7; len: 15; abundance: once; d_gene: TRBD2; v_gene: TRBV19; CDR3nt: TGTGCCAGTAGTATTACTAGCGGGAGATACTACGAGCAGTACTTC; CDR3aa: CASSITSGRYYEQYF
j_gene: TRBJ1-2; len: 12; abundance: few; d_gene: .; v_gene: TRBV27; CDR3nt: TGTGCCAGCAGTTCCTATGCTGGTGGCTACACCTTC; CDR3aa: CASSSYAGGYTF
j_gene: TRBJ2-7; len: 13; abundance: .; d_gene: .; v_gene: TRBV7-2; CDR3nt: TGTGCCAGCAGCCCTCATCGCAGCTACGAGCAGTACTTC; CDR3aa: CASSPHRSYEQYF
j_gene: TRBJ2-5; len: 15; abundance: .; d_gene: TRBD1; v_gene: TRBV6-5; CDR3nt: TGTGCCAGCAGTTACTCTAGGACAGGGATGGAGACCCAGTACTTC; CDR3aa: CASSYSRTGMETQYF